A single sample gave rise to the 8 T cell receptor beta chains below, sequenced in a study of blood T cell repertoires in COVID-19. Measured with immunoSEQ multiplex PCR; TCRdb has only the in-frame clones, and not every one. The sample has 10,000 to 15,000 clones; approximately 78% are singletons. Sequencing used peripheral blood. The receptors come from a human donor in a cohort sampled during active COVID-19.

The chain recombines TRBV5-6 with TRBJ1-2; D gene ambiguous. The CDR3 extends over 14 amino acids. Trimming removed 5 bases from V and 2 bases from J, with 13 bases in between. CDR1 is SGHDT, CDR2 YYEEEE, per germline. The DNA of the CDR3 is TGTGCCAGCAGAGCGAGTGCTAGGAACTATGGCTACACCTTC. It yields the protein CASRASARNYGYTF.

This clone has only one observation. This sequence joins TRBV3-1 (or the pseudogene TRBV3-2) and TRBJ2-3, with D maybe TRBD2 (5 bases). The V gene's germline CDR1 is LGHDT and CDR2 YNNKEL (reference sequence). CDR3 length: 13 residues. Trimming took 1 base from V and 6 from J, leaving 8 bases between them. CDR3 in amino acids: CASSQGLADTQYF. The CDR3 DNA sequence: TGTGCCAGCAGCCAAGGTTTAGCGGATACGCAGTATTTT.

The chain carries TRBV11-2 and TRBJ2-7; TRBD1 matches 7 bases. The ends lost 5 bases at V and 7 bases at J; junction bases unmatched: 11. CDR1 and CDR2 from the germline V gene are SGHAT and FQNNGV. There are 14 residues in the CDR3. CDR3: CASSTRQGQGEQYF. The DNA of the CDR3 is TGTGCCAGCAGCACACGACAGGGCCAGGGAGAGCAGTACTTC.

This chain uses TRBV7-9 with TRBJ2-7; perhaps TRBD1 as D (7 bases). The CDR3 is made up of 19 amino acids. V dropped 5 bases and J dropped 5 bases, with 31 bases sitting between them. CDR1 is SEHNR, CDR2 FQNEAQ, per germline (reference sequence). The CDR3 sequence is CASSRWQGGLRDRLDEQYF. CDR3 DNA: TGTGCCAGCAGCCGGTGGCAGGGGGGACTCCGGGACCGTTTGGACGAGCAGTACTTC.

V gene TRBV5-4 combines with J gene TRBJ1-1, with D possibly being TRBD1 (6 bases). V was trimmed by 4 bases and J by 4 bases, leaving 17 bases between them. The CDR3 sequence is 15 residues long. Germline V gives CDR1 SGHNT, CDR2 YYREEE (reference sequence). CDR3 nucleotides: TGTGCCAGCAGCAGACAGGCTCTAGAAGCCACTGAAGCTTTCTTT. It encodes CASSRQALEATEAFF.

The rearrangement uses TRBV5-1 and TRBJ2-5; D gene unclear. Per the germline V gene, CDR1 is SGHRS and CDR2 is YFSETQ. The CDR3 is 11 residues long. The V gene lost 7 bases and the J gene lost 3 bases, with 7 bases spanning the gap. The CDR3 sequence: CASVAEETQYF. Written as DNA, the CDR3 is TGCGCCAGCGTGGCGGAAGAGACCCAGTACTTC.

V is TRBV6-1 and J is TRBJ1-2, with D possibly TRBD1 on 6 matching bases. Germline CDR1 reads MNHNS; CDR2 reads SASEGT. Deletions cut 2 bases from V and 0 bases from J, with 16 bases between. The CDR3 is 17 residues long. CDR3 DNA: TGTGCCAGCAGTGAATGGACACACGGGACACCTAACTATGGCTACACCTTC. It yields the protein CASSEWTHGTPNYGYTF.

This clone was seen a single time. The chain joins TRBV18 to TRBJ1-1; D is ambiguous. The CDR3 sequence is 13 residues long. Deletions cut 8 bases from V and 1 base from J, with 11 bases between. Per the germline V gene, CDR1 is KGHSH and CDR2 is LQKENI. CDR3: CASGREGNTEAFF. DNA of the CDR3: TGTGCCAGCGGGAGGGAGGGGAACACTGAAGCTTTCTTT. Looking up the rest from reference TRBV18 and TRBJ1-1 gives the full variable domain: NAGVMQNPRHLVRRRGQEARLRCSPMKGHSHVYWYRQLPEEGLKFMVYLQKENIIDESGMPKERFSAEFPKEGPSILRIQQVVRGDSAAYFCASGREGNTEAFFGQGTRLTVV.